Each of the 12 T cell receptor beta chains below was sequenced from the same sample in a study of cytomegalovirus exposure and HLA in healthy donors. It was with 60 Vbeta and 13 Jbeta primers that the PCR ran. TCRdb keeps only in-frame clones here, not all; method: immunoSEQ multiplex PCR. The top ten clones hold less than 3.5% of a sample with around 120,000 clones, approximately 80% of them seen once. The sample was PBMCs. All receptors come from a woman in her forties in good health and CMV-seropositive.

The chain has TRBV6-6 and TRBJ1-5, with 10 nucleotides matching TRBD1. Germline lookup yields CDR1 MNHNY and CDR2 SVGAGI (reference sequence). CDR3 length equals 16 residues. Germline trimming cut 0 bases from V and 3 bases from J; bases unmatched to any gene: 2. In DNA, the CDR3 is TGTGCCAGCAGTTACTCGACAGGGGGCCTCAATCAGCCCCAGCATTTT. Translation gives CASSYSTGGLNQPQHF.

This clone appeared a few times. This chain uses TRBV6-4 with TRBJ1-2; D remains ambiguous. This CDR3 has 14 amino acids. Germline V CDR1 and CDR2: MRHNA, SNTAGT. V gave up 0 bases and J gave up 8 bases, with 13 bases separating them. The CDR3 reads CASSDSFQQTGYTF. The CDR3, as DNA: TGTGCCAGCAGTGACTCGTTTCAACAGACGGGCTACACCTTC.

This clone was observed a handful of times. This chain uses TRBV2 with TRBJ2-1; TRBD1 aligns across 7 bases. CDR1 is SNHLY and CDR2 is FYNNEI in the germline V gene. The J segment lost 13 bases and the V segment lost 8 bases, leaving 8 bases of the junction unmatched. The CDR3 spans 11 residues. CDR3 DNA: TGTGCCAGCGGGGAAGGGGGCGTTCAGTTCTTC. Amino acids: CASGEGGVQFF. The full variable domain, its missing parts supplied by reference TRBV2 and TRBJ2-1, is EPEVTQTPSHQVTQMGQEVILRCVPISNHLYFYWYRQILGQKVEFLVSFYNNEISEKSEIFDDQFSVERPDGSNFTLKIRSTKLEDSAMYFCASGEGGVQFFGPGTRLTVL.

This clone was seen only a few times. V gene TRBV5-4 combines with J gene TRBJ2-5; tentative D call: TRBD1 (5 bases). Trimming stripped 6 bases from V and 4 bases from J, with 22 bases between. Germline CDR1 reads SGHNT; CDR2 reads YYREEE (reference sequence). This CDR3 is built from 16 residues. In DNA form, the CDR3 reads TGTGCCAGCAAGCTTGGACCAGGGTTGAATCTAGAGACCCAGTACTTC. Protein product: CASKLGPGLNLETQYF.

V usage is TRBV10-3 and J usage is TRBJ2-5; 10 bases fit TRBD1. The J call is uncertain, as TRBJ2-7 better fits the DNA end. The CDR3 is made up of 14 amino acids. Germline V gives CDR1 ENHRY, CDR2 SYGVKD. The CDR3 DNA reads as TGTGCCATCACTCCGGGACAGGGGATCTACGAGCAGTACTTC. Its protein product is CAITPGQGIYEQYF.

Note on this clone: Other DNA sequences from this sample encode an identical CDR3 as well. The gene calls are TRBV5-4 and TRBJ2-7; TRBD2 aligns across 11 bases. The V gene end was trimmed by 9 bases and the J gene end by 6 bases; junction bases not matched to a gene: 14. From germline, CDR1 is SGHNT and CDR2 YYREEE (reference sequence). The CDR3 spans 15 residues. CDR3 nucleotide sequence: TGTGCCACTCAAAGCTCGACTAGCGGGAAGGGCGAGCAGTACTTC. As protein: CATQSSTSGKGEQYF.

The chain links TRBV5-1 to TRBJ2-5; TRBD1 is a possible D gene (5 bases). Trimming cost V 7 bases and J 5 bases, with 15 bases left between them. CDR1 SGHRS and CDR2 YFSETQ come from the germline V gene. This CDR3 is built from 13 residues. The CDR3 DNA reads as TGCGCCAGCCGATCCAGGGCCAGGGAGACCCAGTACTTC. Its protein product is CASRSRARETQYF.

V and J are TRBV7-2 and TRBJ1-2, with TRBD1 matching 7 bases. V was pared by 6 bases and J by 7 bases, with 11 bases of the junction left unmatched. CDR3 length: 14 amino acids. Per germline, CDR1 SGHTA and CDR2 FQGNSA. The CDR3 nucleotides are TGTGCCAGCAGTCCGTCACAGGGGTTGAGTGGCTACACCTTC. It translates to CASSPSQGLSGYTF.

Concerning this clone itself: One end of the junction varies from germline; a read error may be responsible. The same CDR3 can be traced to other DNA sequences in this sample. The chain uses TRBV6-1 and TRBJ1-6, with D tentatively TRBD1 (5 bases). The CDR3 contains 14 residues. Germline values: CDR1 MNHNS, CDR2 SASEGT. The CDR3 coding sequence is TGTGCCACCACAGACAGTACCTATAATTCCCCCCTCCACTTT. It specifies CATTDSTYNSPLHF.

The chain joins TRBV18 to TRBJ2-5, with a possible D match to TRBD2 (5 bases). Trimming removed 2 bases at V and 11 bases at J, with 15 bases between. The CDR3 length is 13 residues. From germline, CDR1 is KGHSH and CDR2 LQKENI. This CDR3 reads CASSPIVEREQYF. CDR3 coding DNA: TGTGCCAGCTCACCAATCGTCGAGAGGGAGCAGTACTTC.

The rearrangement joins TRBV2 to TRBJ2-1; 9 bases map to TRBD2. V shed 2 bases and J 0 bases; nucleotides not matched to a gene: 2. CDR1 SNHLY and CDR2 FYNNEI come from the germline V gene. This CDR3 region has 16 residues. CDR3 coding DNA: TGTGCCAGCAGTGAATTGCGGGGGGGCTCCTACAATGAGCAGTTCTTC. Translated, it gives CASSELRGGSYNEQFF.

J is TRBJ1-1 and V is TRBV5-6; D perhaps matches TRBD1 (5 bases). Trimming shortened V by 0 bases and J by 4 bases, and 13 bases separated the two germline ends. Germline V gene lookup returns CDR1 SGHDT and CDR2 YYEEEE. CDR3 length equals 15 residues. Written as DNA, the CDR3 is TGTGCCAGCAGCTTGGAGACAGCCTCGTCCACTGAAGCTTTCTTT. It specifies CASSLETASSTEAFF. Full variable domain (remainder filled in from reference TRBV5-6 and TRBJ1-1): DAGVTQSPTHLIKTRGQQVTLRCSPKSGHDTVSWYQQALGQGPQFIFQYYEEEERQRGNFPDRFSGHQFPNYSSELNVNALLLGDSALYLCASSLETASSTEAFFGQGTRLTVV.